The 5 T cell receptor beta chains in this list originate from one sample, sequenced in a study of blood T cell repertoires in COVID-19. The table came from immunoSEQ multiplex PCR; TCRdb's copy has only in-frame clones and leaves some out. Altogether some 170,000 clones are present, around 80% being singletons, with the ten largest covering less than 6%. Input material: PBMCs or T cells enriched from blood (not recorded which). The receptor set was obtained from a man between 40 and 49 years old who had recovered from COVID-19.

The chain employs TRBV4-2 and TRBJ2-3; a possible D gene is TRBD2 (6 bases). Between the trimmed V and J ends, which lost 1 base and 1 base, there was a span of 12 bases. Germline V gene data show CDR1 as LGHNA and CDR2 as YNFKEQ. The CDR3 totals 16 residues. This CDR3 is CASSQVVADGTDTQYF. The DNA for the CDR3 is TGTGCCAGCAGCCAAGTCGTAGCGGACGGCACAGATACGCAGTATTTT.

This rearrangement joins TRBV6-5 to TRBJ1-2; D ambiguous. CDR1 and CDR2 (germline): MNHEY, SVGAGI. V lost 6 bases and J 3 bases, leaving 11 bases between the germline ends. CDR3 length: 13 residues. CDR3 region: CASREAGYYGYTF. Written as DNA, the CDR3 is TGTGCCAGCAGGGAGGCGGGATACTATGGCTACACCTTC.

The rearrangement uses TRBV14 and TRBJ2-3; TRBD1 might be the D (6 bases). Trimming left V 5 bases short and J 3 bases short, with 15 bases between. The CDR3 spans 15 residues. Germline-derived CDR1 and CDR2 are SGHDN and FVKESK. The CDR3 DNA is TGTGCCAGCAGCTCGTTCAGGGGTCAAACAGATACGCAGTATTTT. As protein: CASSSFRGQTDTQYF.

This clone has only a few counts. The V and J genes are TRBV15 and TRBJ2-7; 12 bases are a match to TRBD1. Germline CDR1 reads LNHNV; CDR2 reads YYDKDF (reference sequence). The V segment lost 0 bases and the J segment 9 bases; nucleotides outside the gene matches: 9. The CDR3 is 16 residues long. The CDR3 is CATSREARDRGQGQYV. In DNA, the CDR3 is TGTGCCACCAGCAGAGAAGCCCGGGACAGGGGGCAGGGGCAGTACGTC.

V is TRBV3-1 (or the pseudogene TRBV3-2) and J is TRBJ1-4; D remains unclear. Trimming took 2 bases from V and 3 from J, leaving 7 bases between them. This CDR3 region has 14 residues. Germline assignment: CDR1 LGHDT and CDR2 YNNKEL (reference sequence). This CDR3 is CASSQSGANEKLFF. For the CDR3, the DNA is TGTGCCAGCAGCCAATCCGGGGCTAATGAAAAACTGTTTTTT.